This T cell receptor (beta chain) was obtained from a study of long-term antiretroviral therapy in people with HIV. Researchers ran immunoSEQ v3.0 at survey level. The assay was immunoSEQ multiplex PCR, and TCRdb's table has in-frame clones only and misses some. The sample lists under 8,500 clones, 70% to 90% occurring once. This clone showed up just once. This CDR3 has 15 residues. The V end lost 0 bases, the J end lost 0 bases, and 6 bases lay between the germline ends. Germline lookup yields CDR1 SGHRS and CDR2 YFSETQ. Sequencing was performed on unsorted PBMCs, taken 3.7 years after starting antiretroviral therapy. The sequence was collected from a woman in her 50s with HIV. The chain has TRBV5-1 and TRBJ2-2; D gene ambiguous. CDR3 sequence: CASSLGGANTGELFF. The CDR3 DNA follows: TGCGCCAGCAGCTTGGGTGGCGCGAACACCGGGGAGCTGTTTTTT.